This is a list of T cell receptor beta chains from one sample in a study of blood T cell repertoires in COVID-19. TCRdb's copy holds only in-frame clones and misses some; the assay was immunoSEQ multiplex PCR. The repertoire holds roughly 500,000 clones, with around 89% as singletons. Material: PBMCs or T cells enriched from blood (not recorded which). Source of these receptors: a woman aged 40 to 50 who had recovered from COVID-19. CDR3s include the opening cysteine and the closing phenylalanine or tryptophan. D genes are given only for firm matches. Only some rows state a clone size, as once, few, many or a class for expanded clones.

TRBJ2-2 TRBD1 . TRBV3-1/TRBV3-2 TGTGCCAGCAGCCTACAAAGGGGGCGGGCCGGGGAGCTGTTTTTT CASSLQRGRAGELFF
TRBJ2-1 TRBD2 . TRBV6-5 TGTGCCAGCAGTTCGGGACTAGGAAGGGATGAGCAGTTCTTC CASSSGLGRDEQFF
TRBJ1-5 . . TRBV6-5 TGTGCCAGCAGTTACTCGCCGGGGGGCGATCAGCCCCAGCATTTT CASSYSPGGDQPQHF
TRBJ2-5 TRBD1 . TRBV24-1 TGTGCCACCAGTGATCCCGGGACAGGAGGAGAGACCCAGTACTTC CATSDPGTGGETQYF
TRBJ2-7 . . TRBV4-3 TGCGCCAGCAGCCAAGATATCTCGGTCTCCTACGAGCAGTACTTC CASSQDISVSYEQYF
TRBJ2-3 . . TRBV7-9 TGTGCCAGCAGCCCCCAAGAGGCGGGGCGAGATACGCAGTATTTT CASSPQEAGRDTQYF
TRBJ2-2 . . TRBV18 TGTGCCAGCTCACCCGTCAAAGGAGGTCGGGAAACAGCCCGGAGGGCCGGGGAGCTGTTTTTT CASSPVKGGRETARRAGELFF
TRBJ2-3 . . TRBV6-6 TGTGCCAGCAGTTTGCTCAGGGGCACAGATACGCAGTATTTT CASSLLRGTDTQYF
TRBJ2-7 . . TRBV5-6 TGTGCCAGCAGCTTGGGGCAGGTCGTTACCTACGAGCAGTACTTC CASSLGQVVTYEQYF
TRBJ1-2 TRBD1 . TRBV5-1 TGCGCCAGCAGAACAGGGGGGAACTATGGCTACACCTTC CASRTGGNYGYTF
TRBJ1-1 TRBD1 . TRBV5-6 TGTGCCAGCCGCCACAGGGGAAACACTGAAGCTTTCTTT CASRHRGNTEAFF
TRBJ2-5 TRBD2 . TRBV7-8 TGTGCCAGCAGAGATGGACTAGCGGGAGGGCCGCAAGAGACCCAGTACTTC CASRDGLAGGPQETQYF
TRBJ1-6 TRBD1 . TRBV19 TGTGCCAGTAAAAGGGACAGGATTAATTCACCCCTCCACTTT CASKRDRINSPLHF
TRBJ2-1 TRBD2 once TRBV6-5 TGTGCCAGCAGTTCTAGCGGGAGTCACAATGAGCAGTTCTTC CASSSSGSHNEQFF
TRBJ1-6 . . TRBV27 TGTGCCAGCAGTCTTCGCGGACAGAGTAATTCACCCCTCCACTTT CASSLRGQSNSPLHF
TRBJ1-5 TRBD1 few TRBV4-3 TGCGCCAGCAGCCAAGATCTGTACAGGGGACAGCCCCAGCATTTT CASSQDLYRGQPQHF
TRBJ2-7 TRBD1 . TRBV3-1/TRBV3-2 TGTGCCAGCAGGCAGACAGGGTGGGAGCAGTACTTC CASRQTGWEQYF
TRBJ1-4 . . TRBV5-1 TGCGCCAGCAGCGGAACAGGTGTCGAGGAAAAACTGTTTTTT CASSGTGVEEKLFF
TRBJ2-7 . . TRBV5-1 TGCGCCAGCAGCATGACTAGTGGGAGTGTCTACGAGCAGTACTTC CASSMTSGSVYEQYF
TRBJ1-2 TRBD1 . TRBV27 TGTGCCAGCAGTTTTACCGGGACAGCCTATGGCTACACCTTC CASSFTGTAYGYTF
TRBJ1-1 . . TRBV6-2/TRBV6-3 TGTGCCAGCAGTTACTCGATGACAGCGCCTGGGTACACTGAAGCTTTCTTT CASSYSMTAPGYTEAFF
TRBJ1-4 TRBD1 . TRBV18 TGTGCCAGCTCACCCGACAGGGAAGCAACTAATGAAAAACTGTTTTTT CASSPDREATNEKLFF
TRBJ1-6 . . TRBV6-2/TRBV6-3 TGTGCCAGCAGTTACTCCGACAGGCCACCCCTCCACTTT CASSYSDRPPLHF
TRBJ2-3 . . TRBV24-1 TGTGCCACCCGAGCCGAACAGGGTACGCAGTATTTT CATRAEQGTQYF
TRBJ1-1 . . TRBV12-3/TRBV12-4 TGTGCCAGCAGTTTGAGCAAGTCCACTGAAGCTTTCTTT CASSLSKSTEAFF
TRBJ2-7 . . TRBV2 TGTGCCAGCAGTGAACGGGGTTTTGGCGAGCAGTACTTC CASSERGFGEQYF
TRBJ2-3 . . TRBV5-4 TGTGCCAGCAGCTCCGGGGTTGACACAGATACGCAGTATTTT CASSSGVDTDTQYF
TRBJ2-1 TRBD2 . TRBV5-1 TGCGCCAGCAGCTTCGACGACTTAGCGGGAGCAGCCTACAATGAGCAGTTCTTC CASSFDDLAGAAYNEQFF
TRBJ2-3 TRBD2 . TRBV3-1/TRBV3-2 TGTGCCAGCAGCCAAGTTGGACTAGCGACCACAGATACGCAGTATTTT CASSQVGLATTDTQYF
TRBJ1-2 TRBD1 . TRBV4-1 TGCGCCAGCAGCCAAGATATGGCAGGGGGCGCGGGTGGCTACACCTTC CASSQDMAGGAGGYTF
TRBJ2-2 . . TRBV18 TGTGCCAGCTCACCATCGGGTGGAGCGGGTGCCGGGGAGCTGTTTTTT CASSPSGGAGAGELFF
TRBJ2-7 TRBD2 . TRBV5-4 TGTGCCAGCAGCTTGGGTGCGGGAGCATTATACGAGCAGTACTTC CASSLGAGALYEQYF
TRBJ2-2 TRBD1 few TRBV27 TGTGCCAGCAGTTTACACAGGGGTAACACCGGGGAGCTGTTTTTT CASSLHRGNTGELFF
TRBJ1-1 TRBD1 . TRBV7-9 TGTGCCAGCAGCCGTCGACAGGGGGACACTGAAGCTTTCTTT CASSRRQGDTEAFF
TRBJ2-5 TRBD1 . TRBV19 TGTGCCAGTAGTTTCGCTGCCCGGGACAGGGGGCTTAAAGAGACCCAGTACTTC CASSFAARDRGLKETQYF
TRBJ2-1 TRBD2 . TRBV10-1 TGCGCCAGCAGTGCCCCGGGGACTACCCTACACAATGAGCAGTTCTTC CASSAPGTTLHNEQFF
TRBJ1-1 TRBD1 few TRBV18 TGTGCCAGCTCAAGCAGGGGGCGGAACACTGAAGCTTTCTTT CASSSRGRNTEAFF
TRBJ1-6 . . TRBV25-1 TGTGCCAGCACCGGACAGCCAAATTCACCCCTCCACTTT CASTGQPNSPLHF
TRBJ2-7 TRBD1 . TRBV9 TGTGCCAGCAGCGTTTTAGGGGACAGGTCCCACGAGCAGTACTTC CASSVLGDRSHEQYF
TRBJ2-7 TRBD2 . TRBV19 TGTGCCAGTAGTAGGACTAGCGGAACCTCCTACGAGCAGTACTTC CASSRTSGTSYEQYF
TRBJ2-3 TRBD2 . TRBV19 TGTGCCAGTAGTCCACTAGCGGGAGGGCGGACAGATACGCAGTATTTT CASSPLAGGRTDTQYF